The next 10 T cell receptor beta chains were all read from a single sample in a study of blood T cell repertoires in COVID-19. Sequencing used immunoSEQ multiplex PCR; TCRdb keeps in-frame clones, though not all of them. The sample yields about 400,000 clones, 87% seen once. The sample consisted of PBMCs or T cells enriched from blood (not recorded which). These receptors were collected from a man in his forties in a cohort exposed to, infected with or recovered from COVID-19 (not recorded which).

The chain has TRBV6-5 and TRBJ2-2; possible D gene TRBD1, 6 bases. V gave up 2 bases and J gave up 7 bases, with 14 bases separating them. Germline V gene sequence: CDR1 MNHEY, CDR2 SVGAGI. CDR3 length: 15 residues. In DNA form, the CDR3 reads TGTGCCAGCAGTTACCACCTGCTAGGGGGCGGGGAGCTGTTTTTT. Translated, it gives CASSYHLLGGGELFF.

The rearrangement links TRBV3-1 (or the pseudogene TRBV3-2) to TRBJ2-1, with 8 nucleotides matching TRBD2. Germline trimming cut 1 base from V and 7 bases from J; bases unmatched to any gene: 6. There are 15 residues in the CDR3. Germline CDR1 and CDR2: LGHDT and YNNKEL (reference sequence). This CDR3 is CASSQVSAGVNEQFF. CDR3 coding DNA: TGTGCCAGCAGCCAAGTGTCAGCGGGAGTAAATGAGCAGTTCTTC.

The table lists this clone with a count of one. This chain connects TRBV7-3 to TRBJ2-1; TRBD1 is a possible D gene (5 bases). The V gene lost 1 base and the J gene lost 3 bases, with 10 bases spanning the gap. This CDR3 has 15 amino acids. Germline-derived CDR1 and CDR2 are SGHTA and FQGTGA. The CDR3 is CASSLIGARYNEQFF. The CDR3 DNA reads as TGTGCCAGCAGCTTAATAGGGGCGCGCTACAATGAGCAGTTCTTC.

The chain couples TRBV6-5 to TRBJ1-5; D is unresolved. This CDR3 has 14 amino acids. Trimming pared 8 bases from V and 0 bases from J, leaving 11 bases between. Germline loops: CDR1 MNHEY, CDR2 SVGAGI. The CDR3 is CASAADDSNQPQHF. The CDR3, as DNA: TGTGCCAGCGCAGCGGACGATAGCAATCAGCCCCAGCATTTT.

The chain links TRBV19 to TRBJ2-2, with D unresolved. V shed 7 bases and J shed 7 bases, with 13 bases lying between them. The CDR3 is 13 residues long. Germline-derived CDR1 and CDR2 are LNHDA and SQIVND (reference sequence). CDR3 amino acids: CASKAYGDGELFF. CDR3 nucleotides: TGTGCCAGTAAGGCATACGGAGACGGGGAGCTGTTTTTT.

The chain recombines TRBV24-1 with TRBJ2-2; D might be TRBD2 (6 bases). The CDR3 loop spans 15 amino acids. The V and J ends lost 2 bases and 4 bases respectively, with 10 bases between them. CDR1 and CDR2 (germline): KGHDR, SFDVKD. CDR3 sequence reads: CATSDSWGVTGELFF. The CDR3 DNA sequence: TGTGCCACCAGTGATTCTTGGGGGGTCACCGGGGAGCTGTTTTTT.

The genes are TRBV5-1 and TRBJ1-6; perhaps TRBD1 as D (6 bases). Germline CDR1 SGHRS, CDR2 YFSETQ. There are 19 residues in the CDR3. V lost 4 bases, J lost 7 bases, and 27 bases lay in between. Here the CDR3 DNA reads TGCGCCAGCAGCCCTGGTGGGGGGGCCGCCCGGGAGAGGAATTCACCCCTCCACTTT. Its protein is CASSPGGGAARERNSPLHF.

The CDR3 sequence: CASSESVTYEQYF. The DNA for the CDR3 is TGTGCCAGCAGTGAGTCAGTCACCTACGAGCAGTACTTC. This chain links TRBV2 with TRBJ2-7; D remains unclear. The CDR3 runs 13 residues. Deletions cut 3 bases from V and 2 bases from J, with 8 bases between. The germline V gene encodes CDR1 SNHLY and CDR2 FYNNEI.

The chain links TRBV5-5 to TRBJ1-1, with 9 bases fitting TRBD1. Germline assignment: CDR1 SGHKS and CDR2 YYEKEE (reference sequence). Germline trimming cut 9 bases from V and 5 bases from J; bases unmatched to any gene: 8. The CDR3 runs 13 residues. CDR3 in DNA: TGTGCCACCATCCGGGACAGGGATACTGAAGCTTTCTTT. The encoded protein is CATIRDRDTEAFF. Variable domain in full (rest from reference TRBV5-5 and TRBJ1-1): DAGVTQSPTHLIKTRGQQVTLRCSPISGHKSVSWYQQVLGQGPQFIFQYYEKEERGRGNFPDRFSARQFPNYSSELNVNALLLGDSALYLCATIRDRDTEAFFGQGTRLTVV.

The chain uses TRBV27 and TRBJ2-1; maybe TRBD2 (6 bases). V lost 0 bases to trimming and J lost 0 bases, with 9 bases between them. CDR1 is MNHEY, CDR2 SMNVEV, per germline (reference sequence). The length of the CDR3 is 16 residues. This CDR3 reads CASSLSLASSYNEQFF. In nucleotides, the CDR3 is TGTGCCAGCAGTTTATCGCTAGCGAGCTCCTACAATGAGCAGTTCTTC.